This T cell receptor (beta chain) was recorded in a study of T cell changes during pregnancy in multiple sclerosis. Clones were read by immunoSEQ multiplex PCR, and TCRdb kept only the in-frame ones, dropping some. Of about 15,000 clones listed, roughly 83% were seen once; the top ten hold 17%. CDR1 and CDR2 from the germline V gene are MDHEN and SYDVKM. This CDR3 comprises 14 residues. V shed 3 bases and J shed 4 bases, with 12 bases lying between them. Specimen: CD8+ T cells from peripheral blood mononuclear cells, collected after pregnancy. The chain recombines TRBV28 with TRBJ1-2, with D hard to call. The receptor was isolated from a female donor in good health, enrolled as a control in a pregnancy study. The CDR3 DNA is TGTGCCAGCAGTTTCATGGTAGGAGCCTATGGCTACACCTTC. It translates to CASSFMVGAYGYTF.